The 9 T cell receptor beta chains listed next were all sequenced from one sample in a study of OX40 agonist ivuxolimab in advanced cancers. Measured with immunoSEQ multiplex PCR; TCRdb has only the in-frame clones, and not every one. The sample records some 98,000 clones, about 80% being singletons. The sample in question was CD4+ or CD8+ T cells sorted from blood, obtained in a trial of the OX40 agonist ivuxolimab. The receptors stem from an adult with an advanced solid tumor such as melanoma, head and neck, liver or kidney cancer.

The chain has TRBV9 and TRBJ1-3, with 9 bases that match TRBD1. This CDR3 region has 15 residues. Germline V gene data show CDR1 as SGDLS and CDR2 as YYNGEE. After removal of 3 bases from V and 2 bases from J, the junction contained 3 bases not matched to a gene. The CDR3 DNA is TGTGCCAGCAGCGCTACAGGGGGCGCTGGAAACACCATATATTTT. Amino acids: CASSATGGAGNTIYF.

This chain joins TRBV7-9 and TRBJ1-1, with 9 bases fitting TRBD1. V shed 5 bases, J shed 6 bases, and the junction held 7 bases outside the gene matches. The germline V gene encodes CDR1 SEHNR and CDR2 FQNEAQ (reference sequence). The CDR3 runs 14 residues. The CDR3 loop is CASSPRTGAAEAFF. For the CDR3, the DNA is TGTGCCAGCAGCCCCCGGACAGGGGCCGCTGAAGCTTTCTTT.

V is TRBV5-5 and J is TRBJ2-3; no reliable D call. With 4 bases removed from V and 1 base from J, the gap between germline ends came to 7 bases. CDR1 is SGHKS, CDR2 YYEKEE, per germline (reference sequence). This CDR3 spans 13 amino acids. The CDR3 sequence: CASSRQGTDTQYF. The CDR3 DNA sequence: TGTGCCAGCAGCCGCCAGGGCACAGATACGCAGTATTTT.

This rearrangement joins TRBV19 to TRBJ1-5; D is perhaps TRBD1 (5 bases). The ends were cut back, 5 bases at V and 2 bases at J, with 16 bases in the middle. Germline CDR1 is LNHDA and CDR2 is SQIVND (reference sequence). The CDR3 is 16 residues long. The CDR3 DNA follows: TGTGCCAGTAGTTCCCCCGGGGCCGCCGGCAATCAGCCCCAGCATTTT. This codes for CASSSPGAAGNQPQHF. The complete variable domain, with remaining parts taken from reference TRBV19 and TRBJ1-5, reads DGGITQSPKYLFRKEGQNVTLSCEQNLNHDAMYWYRQDPGQGLRLIYYSQIVNDFQKGDIAEGYSVSREKKESFPLTVTSAQKNPTAFYLCASSSPGAAGNQPQHFGDGTRLSIL.

On this clone: The junction differs from germline at one of its ends, possibly a read error. Here the CDR3 DNA reads TGTGCCAGCAGTTGGCCCGGCAGGGCGCCTATGTGGGACTTC. It is translated as CASSWPGRAPMWDF. The gene calls are TRBV28 and TRBJ2-7; possibly TRBD1 for D (5 bases). The germline V gene has CDR1 MDHEN and CDR2 SYDVKM. The CDR3 is 14 residues long.

V usage is TRBV28 and J usage is TRBJ2-3; 8 bases line up with TRBD1. The length of the CDR3 is 15 residues. J gave up 5 bases and V 5 bases, and 9 bases lay outside the gene matches. CDR1 MDHEN and CDR2 SYDVKM come from the germline V gene. The CDR3 region is CASSHDRGFRDTQYF. For the CDR3, the DNA is TGTGCCAGCAGTCACGACAGGGGATTTCGAGATACGCAGTATTTT.

J is TRBJ2-7 and V is TRBV10-2, with 11 bases lining up with TRBD1. The CDR3 has 15 amino acids. Unmatched junction bases numbered 3, after V lost 4 bases and J lost 1 base. Per the germline V gene, CDR1 is WSHSY and CDR2 is SAAADI. Here the CDR3 reads CASSAGQGASYEQYF. The CDR3 DNA reads TGCGCCAGCAGTGCCGGACAGGGGGCTTCCTACGAGCAGTACTTC.

The chain couples TRBV10-3 to TRBJ1-5, with D tentatively TRBD1 (5 bases). This CDR3 contains 14 residues. Germline V gene data show CDR1 as ENHRY and CDR2 as SYGVKD. Trimming removed 4 bases at V and 7 bases at J, with 14 bases between. CDR3: CAISVDPGGQPQHF. CDR3 coding DNA: TGTGCCATCAGTGTTGACCCTGGGGGACAGCCCCAGCATTTT.

The chain couples TRBV7-8 to TRBJ2-7, with D perhaps TRBD1 (5 bases). The germline V gene encodes CDR1 SGHVS and CDR2 FQNEAQ. The CDR3 contains 15 residues. Trimming removed 1 base from V and 6 bases from J, with 16 bases in between. This chain's CDR3 is CASSLGHRSPLEQYF. In DNA form, the CDR3 reads TGTGCCAGCAGCTTAGGGCACAGGTCCCCTCTCGAGCAGTACTTC.